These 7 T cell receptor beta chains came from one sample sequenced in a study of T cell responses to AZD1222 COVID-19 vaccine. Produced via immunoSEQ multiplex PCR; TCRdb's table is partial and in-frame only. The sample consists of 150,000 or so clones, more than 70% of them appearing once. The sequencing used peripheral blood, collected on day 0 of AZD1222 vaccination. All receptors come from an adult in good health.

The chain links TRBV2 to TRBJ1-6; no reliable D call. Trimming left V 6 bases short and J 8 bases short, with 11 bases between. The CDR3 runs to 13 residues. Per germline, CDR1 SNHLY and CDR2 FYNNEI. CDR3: CASSGEGDSPLHF. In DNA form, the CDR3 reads TGTGCCAGCAGCGGGGAAGGTGATTCACCCCTCCACTTT. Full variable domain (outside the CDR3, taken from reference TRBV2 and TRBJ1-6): EPEVTQTPSHQVTQMGQEVILRCVPISNHLYFYWYRQILGQKVEFLVSFYNNEISEKSEIFDDQFSVERPDGSNFTLKIRSTKLEDSAMYFCASSGEGDSPLHFGNGTRLTVT.

Here the CDR3 reads CAWRNYASTDTQYF. In DNA form, the CDR3 reads TGTGCCTGGAGAAACTACGCTAGCACAGATACGCAGTATTTT. The V call is TRBV30, the J call TRBJ2-3; D unresolved. The ends were cut back, 3 bases at V and 0 bases at J, with 10 bases in the middle. This CDR3 is built from 14 residues. The germline V gene has CDR1 GTSNPN and CDR2 SVGIG (reference sequence).

CDR3 residues: CAWSTGVAGANVLTF. CDR3 in DNA: TGTGCCTGGAGTACGGGGGTGGCTGGGGCCAACGTCCTGACTTTC. This chain links TRBV30 with TRBJ2-6; D possibly corresponds to TRBD2 (6 bases). This CDR3 is 15 amino acids long. The V end lost 2 bases, the J end lost 2 bases, and 10 bases lay between the germline ends. The V gene's germline CDR1 is GTSNPN and CDR2 SVGIG (reference sequence).

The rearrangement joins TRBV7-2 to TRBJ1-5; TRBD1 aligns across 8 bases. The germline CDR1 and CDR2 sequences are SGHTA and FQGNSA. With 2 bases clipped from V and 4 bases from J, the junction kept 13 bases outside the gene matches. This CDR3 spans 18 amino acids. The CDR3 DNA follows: TGTGCCAGCAGCTTATGGGACAGGTCGGCGAATAGGAATCAGCCCCAGCATTTT. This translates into CASSLWDRSANRNQPQHF.

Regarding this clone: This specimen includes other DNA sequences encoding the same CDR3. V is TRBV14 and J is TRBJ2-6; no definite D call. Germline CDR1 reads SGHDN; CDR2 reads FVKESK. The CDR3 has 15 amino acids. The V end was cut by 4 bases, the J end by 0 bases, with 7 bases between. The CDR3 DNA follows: TGTGCCAGCAGCCCACAGTACTCTGGGGCCAACGTCCTGACTTTC. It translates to CASSPQYSGANVLTF.

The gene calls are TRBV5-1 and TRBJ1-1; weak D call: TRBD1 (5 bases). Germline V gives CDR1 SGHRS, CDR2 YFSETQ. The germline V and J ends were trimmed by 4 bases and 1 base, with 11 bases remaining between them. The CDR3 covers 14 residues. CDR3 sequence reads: CASSVRGENTEAFF. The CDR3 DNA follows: TGCGCCAGCAGCGTAAGGGGCGAGAACACTGAAGCTTTCTTT.

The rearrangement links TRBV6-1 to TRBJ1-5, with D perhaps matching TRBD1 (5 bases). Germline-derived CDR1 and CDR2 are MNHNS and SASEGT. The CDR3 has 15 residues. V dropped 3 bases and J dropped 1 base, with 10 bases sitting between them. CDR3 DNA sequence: TGTGCCAGCAGTGAGGAGGGGTTGAGCAATCAGCCCCAGCATTTT. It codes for CASSEEGLSNQPQHF.